Listed below are T cell receptor beta chains from one sample, sequenced in a study of shared clonotypes between healthy human individuals. Clones were read by immunoSEQ multiplex PCR, and TCRdb kept only the in-frame ones, dropping some. The sample yields 2 million to 3 million clones, approximately 93% seen once. Sample: naive CD4+ T cells from PBMCs. All receptors derive from a man in his late teens or twenties in good health. Some clones in this sample may be carry-over from other donors' samples. Both conserved end residues are part of each CDR3. D genes are given only for firm matches. Only some rows state a clone size, as once, few, many or a class for expanded clones.

>.|TRBV5-5|.|TRBJ1-3
CASSLDAGTTYNSGNTMYF
TGTGCCAGCAGCTTGGATGCGGGAACCACTTACAACTCTGGAAACACCATGTATTTT
>TRBD1|TRBV27|.|TRBJ1-5
CASSSQGGNQPQHF
TGTGCCAGCAGTTCACAGGGGGGCAATCAGCCCCAGCATTTT
>.|TRBV19|once|TRBJ2-2
CASSMVELFGGELFF
TGTGCCAGTAGTATGGTTGAGTTATTCGGCGGGGAGCTGTTTTTT
>TRBD1|TRBV30|.|TRBJ1-3
CAWKLTGGNTIYF
TGTGCCTGGAAACTGACAGGGGGAAACACCATATATTTT
>.|TRBV11-3|.|TRBJ2-4
CASSLVSADVDIQYF
TGTGCCAGCAGCTTAGTCTCCGCTGACGTAGACATTCAGTACTTC
>TRBD1|TRBV29-1|.|TRBJ2-7
CSVRTGQGSYEQYF
TGCAGCGTGAGAACGGGACAGGGGTCCTACGAGCAGTACTTC
>TRBD1|TRBV28|.|TRBJ1-5
CASREGASNQPQHF
TGTGCCAGCAGAGAGGGGGCAAGCAATCAGCCCCAGCATTTT
>TRBD1|TRBV28|.|TRBJ2-4
CASSFGTGGKNIQYF
TGTGCCAGCAGTTTTGGGACAGGAGGAAAAAACATTCAGTACTTC
>.|TRBV6-1|.|TRBJ2-1
CASSDPHRSDEQFF
TGTGCCAGCAGCGACCCCCACCGGTCGGATGAGCAGTTCTTC
>.|TRBV7-8|.|TRBJ1-1
CASSPRDGVMNTEAFF
TGTGCCAGCAGCCCTCGGGACGGAGTTATGAACACTGAAGCTTTCTTT
>TRBD1|TRBV28|.|TRBJ1-5
CASSPLGQGGFNQPQHF
TGTGCCAGCAGTCCCTTAGGACAGGGCGGTTTCAATCAGCCCCAGCATTTT
>.|TRBV27|.|TRBJ2-2
CASSTHTGELFF
TGTGCCAGCAGTACCCACACCGGGGAGCTGTTTTTT
>TRBD2|TRBV9|.|TRBJ2-7
CASSGGLAAYEQYF
TGTGCCAGCAGCGGGGGACTAGCGGCCTACGAGCAGTACTTC
>TRBD1|TRBV7-2|few|TRBJ1-1
CASSPSTGRDEAFF
TGTGCCAGCAGCCCATCGACAGGGCGGGATGAAGCTTTCTTT
>.|TRBV2|.|TRBJ1-5
CASSEASRRQPQHF
TGTGCCAGCAGTGAAGCATCACGGCGCCAGCCCCAGCATTTT
>.|TRBV25-1|.|TRBJ2-7
CASTRGGPPYEQYF
TGTGCCAGCACCAGAGGGGGGCCACCGTACGAGCAGTACTTC
>.|TRBV5-1|.|TRBJ2-1
CASSFRRGNEQFF
TGCGCCAGCAGCTTCAGGAGGGGGAATGAGCAGTTCTTC
>.|TRBV6-5|.|TRBJ1-4
CASRAPGGNEKLFF
TGTGCCAGCAGAGCTCCCGGGGGGAATGAAAAACTGTTTTTT
>TRBD2|TRBV5-1|.|TRBJ2-3
CASSLRLAGEGADTQYF
TGCGCCAGCAGCTTGAGATTAGCGGGAGAGGGGGCAGATACGCAGTATTTT
>TRBD2|TRBV2|.|TRBJ2-1
CASRVTLAGAYNEQFF
TGTGCCAGTCGAGTCACCCTAGCGGGAGCCTACAATGAGCAGTTCTTC
>.|TRBV7-2|.|TRBJ2-7
CASSLGTGTYEQYF
TGTGCCAGCAGCTTAGGCACAGGAACCTACGAGCAGTACTTC
>.|TRBV29-1|.|TRBJ1-2
CSVGRSYGYTF
TGCAGCGTTGGGAGGTCGTATGGCTACACCTTC
>.|TRBV5-4|.|TRBJ2-1
CASSTGQALGNEQFF
TGTGCCAGCAGCACGGGACAAGCCCTAGGTAATGAGCAGTTCTTC
>TRBD1|TRBV7-3|.|TRBJ2-1
CASSLWDRGNEQFF
TGTGCCAGCAGCCTATGGGACAGGGGGAATGAGCAGTTCTTC
>.|TRBV9|.|TRBJ1-1
CASSVTGRGDTEAFF
TGTGCCAGCAGCGTAACAGGTCGTGGGGACACTGAAGCTTTCTTT
>TRBD2|TRBV2|.|TRBJ2-7
CAIRTSGSLFEQYF
TGTGCCATAAGGACTAGCGGGAGTCTATTTGAGCAGTACTTC
>.|TRBV7-6|.|TRBJ2-1
CASSLGLGDEQFF
TGTGCCAGCAGCTTGGGGCTAGGGGATGAGCAGTTCTTC
>.|TRBV6-5|.|TRBJ2-1
CASTPNRVAGQFF
TGTGCCAGCACCCCTAACAGGGTCGCGGGGCAGTTCTTC
>.|TRBV29-1|once|TRBJ1-1
CSVETGDEAFF
TGCAGCGTTGAAACCGGAGATGAAGCTTTCTTT
>.|TRBV5-1|.|TRBJ2-5
CASSRLVTQETQYF
TGCGCCAGCAGCCGCCTTGTAACCCAAGAGACCCAGTACTTC
>TRBD2|TRBV6-1|once|TRBJ2-5
CATGGGAQETQYF
TGTGCTACCGGGGGGGGAGCTCAAGAGACCCAGTACTTC
>.|TRBV6-5|.|TRBJ1-5
CASSYAGPQHF
TGTGCCAGCAGTTATGCAGGGCCCCAGCATTTT
>.|TRBV10-3|.|TRBJ1-3
CAISEMGPRRTGNTIYF
TGTGCCATCAGTGAAATGGGACCCCGAAGGACTGGAAACACCATATATTTT
>.|TRBV15|.|TRBJ1-5
CATSRDKQGYSNQPQHF
TGTGCCACCAGCAGAGATAAGCAGGGCTATAGCAATCAGCCCCAGCATTTT
>.|TRBV5-5|.|TRBJ1-3
CASSLAGSSGNTIYF
TGTGCCAGCAGCTTGGCGGGCAGCTCTGGAAACACCATATATTTT
>TRBD2|TRBV7-2|.|TRBJ2-3
CASSVAGSTDTQYF
TGTGCCAGCAGCGTAGCGGGCAGCACAGATACGCAGTATTTT